Presented here are 29 T cell receptor beta chains from one specimen sequenced in a study of blood T cell repertoires in COVID-19. Profiled with immunoSEQ multiplex PCR; TCRdb holds only in-frame clones, not every one. This sample carries approximately 300,000 clones, roughly 84% of them seen once, and the ten largest clones take 0.87%. Sequencing was performed on peripheral blood. These receptors all stem from a human donor with COVID-19, enrolled during active disease. The donor label of this sample is uncertain.

V and J are TRBV28 and TRBJ2-2, with 7 bases that match TRBD1. In germline, CDR1 is MDHEN, CDR2 SYDVKM. The J segment lost 3 bases and the V segment lost 5 bases, leaving 12 bases of the junction unmatched. The CDR3 contains 17 residues. The CDR3 sequence: CASSPSGGQPHTGELFF. The CDR3 DNA reads TGTGCCAGCAGTCCCTCTGGGGGACAGCCGCACACCGGGGAGCTGTTTTTT.

This clone was counted only a few times. The CDR3 DNA is TGCGCCAGCAGTCGGAGAGAGGCTTCGAATTCACCCCTCCACTTT. This gives the protein CASSRREASNSPLHF. This chain links TRBV23-1 with TRBJ1-6; D is unresolved. TRBV23-1 is reported as an ORF; its role is uncertain. The CDR3 length is 15 residues. Trimming took off 4 bases at V and 7 bases at J, with 14 bases between the two ends.

The J gene is TRBJ1-2, the V gene TRBV5-4, with TRBD1 identical over 7 bases. CDR1 SGHNT and CDR2 YYREEE come from the germline V gene (reference sequence). The junction had 8 bases not matched to a gene; V was cut back by 0 bases and J by 3 bases. This CDR3 has 16 residues. The CDR3 here is CASSLGRQGGDYGYTF. CDR3 coding DNA: TGTGCCAGCAGCTTGGGACGACAGGGCGGTGACTATGGCTACACCTTC. Looking up the rest from reference TRBV5-4 and TRBJ1-2 gives the full variable domain: ETGVTQSPTHLIKTRGQQVTLRCSSQSGHNTVSWYQQALGQGPQFIFQYYREEENGRGNFPPRFSGLQFPNYSSELNVNALELDDSALYLCASSLGRQGGDYGYTFGSGTRLTVV.

This chain links TRBV5-1 with TRBJ2-3; D not certain. The V gene lost 1 base and the J gene lost 5 bases, with 14 bases spanning the gap. There are 15 residues in the CDR3. CDR1 and CDR2 (germline): SGHRS, YFSETQ. The CDR3, as DNA: TGCGCCAGCAGCTTGACCTCCGGGTCACAAGATACGCAGTATTTT. This sequence encodes CASSLTSGSQDTQYF.

As concerns this clone: Mismatch with germline at one junction end may stem from a read error. V is TRBV6-5 and J is TRBJ1-1, with 8 bases lining up with TRBD1. This CDR3 has 15 residues. Per germline, CDR1 MNHEY and CDR2 SVGAGI. This chain's CDR3 is CASSYSTGANTEVFF. The DNA of the CDR3 is TGTGCCAGCAGTTACTCGACAGGGGCGAACACTGAAGTTTTCTTT.

V gene TRBV27 combines with J gene TRBJ1-1; 8 nucleotides agree with TRBD1. CDR3 size: 14 residues. J lost 5 bases, V lost 4 bases, and 6 bases had no gene match. CDR1 MNHEY and CDR2 SMNVEV come from the germline V gene (reference sequence). The CDR3 protein is CASSSQGAKTEAFF. Written as DNA, the CDR3 is TGTGCCAGCAGTTCGCAGGGGGCGAAGACTGAAGCTTTCTTT.

The chain links TRBV4-1 to TRBJ2-2, with TRBD2 matching 9 bases. With 1 base clipped from V and 2 bases from J, the junction kept 5 bases outside the gene matches. Germline values: CDR1 MGHRA, CDR2 YSYEKL. This CDR3 is 17 amino acids long. In DNA, the CDR3 is TGCGCCAGCAGCCAAGGGGTTCTAGCGGGAAACACCGGGGAGCTGTTTTTT. It specifies CASSQGVLAGNTGELFF.

This chain joins TRBV4-1 and TRBJ1-3; D gene unclear. Germline lookup yields CDR1 MGHRA and CDR2 YSYEKL. The CDR3 has 19 amino acids. V lost 0 bases and J 0 bases, leaving 18 bases between the germline ends. The CDR3 sequence is CASSQDFGRMDGSGNTIYF. The DNA for the CDR3 is TGCGCCAGCAGCCAAGATTTCGGGAGAATGGATGGCTCTGGAAACACCATATATTTT.

The chain has TRBV11-1 and TRBJ2-7; a possible D gene is TRBD2 (6 bases). The germline V gene encodes CDR1 SGHAT and CDR2 FQDESV (reference sequence). The CDR3 spans 16 residues. V was trimmed by 3 bases and J by 2 bases, leaving 17 bases between them. The CDR3 loop is CASSLPSLGSPYEQYF. CDR3 DNA sequence: TGTGCCAGCAGCTTGCCTTCACTCGGGAGCCCCTACGAGCAGTACTTC.

V gene TRBV3-1 (or the pseudogene TRBV3-2) combines with J gene TRBJ1-5, with D possibly TRBD1 on 5 matching bases. There are 17 residues in the CDR3. CDR1 LGHDT and CDR2 YNNKEL come from the germline V gene (reference sequence). The ends were cut back, 2 bases at V and 0 bases at J, with 14 bases in the middle. CDR3 amino acids: CASSQSGRVDSNQPQHF. For the CDR3, the DNA is TGTGCCAGCAGCCAATCTGGCAGGGTGGATAGCAATCAGCCCCAGCATTTT.

This sequence joins TRBV27 and TRBJ1-1; possibly TRBD1 for D (6 bases). V was clipped by 3 bases and J by 4 bases, with 12 bases between them. Germline-derived CDR1 and CDR2 are MNHEY and SMNVEV (reference sequence). The CDR3 is made up of 14 amino acids. CDR3 in amino acids: CASSLGRGSTEAFF. As DNA, the CDR3 is TGTGCCAGCAGTTTGGGGAGGGGGAGCACTGAAGCTTTCTTT.

The chain employs TRBV6-5 and TRBJ2-1, with D possibly being TRBD1 (5 bases). Germline CDR1 MNHEY, CDR2 SVGAGI. Trimming took 8 bases from V and 4 from J, leaving 15 bases between them. The CDR3 consists of 14 residues. CDR3 sequence: CASGAATRYNEQFF. The CDR3 DNA reads as TGTGCCAGCGGGGCGGCTACCCGATACAATGAGCAGTTCTTC.

V usage is TRBV3-1 (or the pseudogene TRBV3-2) and J usage is TRBJ2-6, with TRBD2 matching 7 bases. The CDR3 is 18 amino acids. V was clipped by 4 bases and J by 0 bases; unmatched bases: 9. Germline-derived CDR1 and CDR2 are LGHDT and YNNKEL (reference sequence). CDR3 in DNA: TGTGCCAGCAGCCCATTACCTGGGGGGGACTCTGGGGCCAACGTCCTGACTTTC. Translating it yields CASSPLPGGDSGANVLTF.

This sequence joins TRBV7-2 and TRBJ2-7; the D is unclear. CDR1 and CDR2 (germline): SGHTA, FQGNSA. V lost 4 bases, J lost 0 bases, and 7 bases lay in between. The CDR3 length is 13 residues. CDR3 in DNA: TGTGCCAGCAGCTCCGTATACTCCTACGAGCAGTACTTC. It yields the protein CASSSVYSYEQYF.

V and J are TRBV7-8 and TRBJ2-7, with 10 positions matching TRBD2. The germline V gene has CDR1 SGHVS and CDR2 FQNEAQ. The CDR3 totals 14 residues. V was pared by 6 bases and J by 2 bases, with 4 bases of the junction left unmatched. CDR3 residues: CASRSSGRAYEQYF. In DNA form, the CDR3 reads TGTGCCAGCAGATCAAGCGGGAGGGCCTACGAGCAGTACTTC.

The chain couples TRBV3-1 (or the pseudogene TRBV3-2) to TRBJ2-7; TRBD2 matches 11 bases. The V and J ends lost 4 bases and 6 bases, in that order; junction bases with no gene match: 14. The CDR3 contains 17 residues. CDR1 is LGHDT and CDR2 is YNNKEL in the germline V gene (reference sequence). CDR3 nucleotides: TGTGCCAGCAGCCCCCCCGGCGCTAGCGGGAGGCTCTCCGAGCAGTACTTC. This gives the protein CASSPPGASGRLSEQYF.

The chain combines TRBV6-4 with TRBJ2-3; tentative D call: TRBD2 (6 bases). Germline V lookup: CDR1 MRHNA, CDR2 SNTAGT. The CDR3 is 13 residues long. V was pared by 6 bases and J by 4 bases, with 11 bases between. The CDR3 loop is CASSRLDSDTQYF. In DNA form, the CDR3 reads TGTGCCAGCAGCCGACTAGATTCAGATACGCAGTATTTT.

The chain carries TRBV9 and TRBJ1-6; D is unresolved. The V end was cut by 3 bases, the J end by 10 bases, with 14 bases between. CDR1 is SGDLS and CDR2 is YYNGEE in the germline V gene. The CDR3 contains 14 residues. As DNA, the CDR3 is TGTGCCAGCAGCGCTGGGAGTTGGGAATCACCCCTCCACTTT. This translates into CASSAGSWESPLHF.

The gene calls are TRBV27 and TRBJ2-7; 12 bases align to TRBD2. CDR3 length equals 15 residues. The germline V gene encodes CDR1 MNHEY and CDR2 SMNVEV (reference sequence). V was clipped by 4 bases and J by 3 bases; unmatched bases: 4. CDR3 DNA sequence: TGTGCCAGCAGTTATACGACTAGCGGGAGCTACGAGCAGTACTTC. It translates to CASSYTTSGSYEQYF.

For this clone: Relative to the germline gene, one junction end is altered; a read error may explain this. This chain connects TRBV6-1 to TRBJ2-7; 9 bases are a match to TRBD2. CDR1 and CDR2 (germline): MNHNS, SASEGT. The CDR3 consists of 14 residues. CDR3 sequence reads: CASREAGGSYEQYF. In DNA, the CDR3 is TGTGCCAGCAGGGAAGCGGGAGGATCCTACGAGCAGTACTTC.

The chain links TRBV5-1 to TRBJ2-3; TRBD2 aligns across 9 bases. Germline V gives CDR1 SGHRS, CDR2 YFSETQ. There are 17 residues in the CDR3. V gave up 4 bases and J gave up 2 bases; unmatched junction bases: 11. The CDR3 here is CASSPAVLAGTTDTQYF. The CDR3 nucleotides read TGCGCCAGCAGCCCGGCTGTCCTAGCGGGGACCACAGATACGCAGTATTTT.

V gene TRBV30 combines with J gene TRBJ1-2, with D possibly matching TRBD1 (5 bases). Germline values: CDR1 GTSNPN, CDR2 SVGIG (reference sequence). Trimming stripped 5 bases from V and 8 bases from J, with 15 bases between. The CDR3 contains 12 residues. This CDR3 is CAWGTRGLGYTF. DNA for the CDR3: TGTGCCTGGGGGACCCGAGGACTGGGCTACACCTTC.

The V call is TRBV28, the J call TRBJ2-2; no firm D call. The CDR3 runs to 12 residues. V gave up 4 bases and J gave up 6 bases, with 6 bases separating them. The germline CDR1 and CDR2 sequences are MDHEN and SYDVKM. In DNA form, the CDR3 reads TGTGCCAGCAGTTCCTACCCCGGGGAGCTGTTTTTT. It specifies CASSSYPGELFF.

The CDR3 is CAWGIAGGSTDTQYF. Here the CDR3 DNA reads TGTGCCTGGGGAATAGCGGGGGGTAGCACAGATACGCAGTATTTT. V gene TRBV30 combines with J gene TRBJ2-3; TRBD2 matches at 10 bases. Germline-derived CDR1 and CDR2 are GTSNPN and SVGIG (reference sequence). CDR3 size: 15 residues. Germline trimming cut 5 bases from V and 0 bases from J; bases unmatched to any gene: 5.

The chain recombines TRBV5-1 with TRBJ1-1; a weak D match, TRBD1 (6 bases). Germline CDR1 SGHRS, CDR2 YFSETQ. This CDR3 spans 14 amino acids. V was shortened by 4 bases and J by 1 base, with 11 bases between the two germline ends. In nucleotides, the CDR3 is TGCGCCAGCAGCATGACAGGTGAGAACACTGAAGCTTTCTTT. This translates into CASSMTGENTEAFF. Complete variable domain (other parts from reference TRBV5-1 and TRBJ1-1): KAGVTQTPRYLIKTRGQQVTLSCSPISGHRSVSWYQQTPGQGLQFLFEYFSETQRNKGNFPGRFSGRQFSNSRSEMNVSTLELGDSALYLCASSMTGENTEAFFGQGTRLTVV.

The chain links TRBV19 to TRBJ1-2; 8 bases align to TRBD1. CDR1 is LNHDA, CDR2 SQIVND, per germline (reference sequence). The CDR3 extends over 14 amino acids. Germline trimming cut 5 bases from V and 5 bases from J; bases unmatched to any gene: 7. The CDR3 DNA is TGTGCCAGTAGTGCGGGACAGGCGATTTATGGCTACACCTTC. It encodes CASSAGQAIYGYTF. Complete variable domain (other parts from reference TRBV19 and TRBJ1-2): DGGITQSPKYLFRKEGQNVTLSCEQNLNHDAMYWYRQDPGQGLRLIYYSQIVNDFQKGDIAEGYSVSREKKESFPLTVTSAQKNPTAFYLCASSAGQAIYGYTFGSGTRLTVV.

The V gene is TRBV14, the J gene TRBJ2-7; TRBD2 matches 11 bases. Per germline, CDR1 SGHDN and CDR2 FVKESK. V was clipped by 6 bases and J by 1 base; unmatched bases: 5. The CDR3 spans 15 residues. The CDR3 DNA reads TGTGCCAGCAGGGCGACTAGCGGGATTTCCTACGAGCAGTACTTC. Protein product: CASRATSGISYEQYF.

The rearrangement links TRBV7-9 to TRBJ2-1; D unresolved. Per germline, CDR1 SEHNR and CDR2 FQNEAQ (reference sequence). Trimming stripped 1 base from V and 1 base from J, with 11 bases between. The CDR3 is 16 residues long. The CDR3 DNA reads TGTGCCAGCAGCTTAGTCGTGGCGGATTCCTACAATGAGCAGTTCTTC. Its protein is CASSLVVADSYNEQFF.

The CDR3 protein is CARDRSSYEQYF. CDR3 in DNA: TGCGCCAGGGACAGATCCTCCTACGAGCAGTACTTC. This chain uses TRBV5-1 with TRBJ2-7; the D gene is possibly TRBD1 (6 bases). CDR3 length equals 12 residues. V lost 8 bases and J lost 0, with 9 bases in between. The germline V gene has CDR1 SGHRS and CDR2 YFSETQ.